A selection of T cell receptor beta chains follows, all from one sample in a study of T cell responses to AZD1222 COVID-19 vaccine. Assay used: immunoSEQ multiplex PCR; TCRdb lists only in-frame clones, some missing. The sample records over 85,000 clones, about 95% being singletons. The specimen comprised peripheral blood, sampled 28 days after the second AZD1222 dose. These receptors were obtained from an adult who received the AZD1222 COVID-19 vaccine. Each CDR3 is given with its conserved first and last residue. D genes are given only for firm matches. The listing skips clone size in some rows; elsewhere it reads once, few, many or a size class.

>TRBJ1-3|few|TRBV20-1|NA
TGCAGTGCTAGATGGCAAAACACCATATATTTT
CSARWQNTIYF
>TRBJ2-7|NA|TRBV5-5|NA
TGTGCCAGCAGCTTGGTTCGACGGGCCTACGAGCAGTACTTC
CASSLVRRAYEQYF
>TRBJ2-3|NA|TRBV10-2|NA
TGCGCCAGCAAATCGTCAGAAGATACGCAGTATTTT
CASKSSEDTQYF
>TRBJ2-1|NA|TRBV10-3|NA
TGTGCCATCAGTGAGTCGATTGGGAGGGGACAGTTGTACAATGAGCAGTTCTTC
CAISESIGRGQLYNEQFF
>TRBJ2-1|NA|TRBV2|TRBD2
TGTGCCAGCATGAGGCTAGCGGGGAACAATGAGCAGTTCTTC
CASMRLAGNNEQFF
>TRBJ1-5|NA|TRBV10-3|TRBD1
TGTGCCATCAGTGAGAGGGGGCAGGATCAGCCCCAGCATTTT
CAISERGQDQPQHF
>TRBJ1-2|NA|TRBV3-1/TRBV3-2|NA
TGTGCCAGCAGCTACCTCCCGGGTGGAAACTATGGCTACACCTTC
CASSYLPGGNYGYTF
>TRBJ2-3|NA|TRBV9|TRBD2
TGTGCCAGCAGCGAGAGCCGGGGGGGCGTCAATACGCAGTATTTT
CASSESRGGVNTQYF
>TRBJ1-1|NA|TRBV30|NA
TGTGCCTGGATTGTGGGCCGGCTTAACACTGAAGCTTTCTTT
CAWIVGRLNTEAFF
>TRBJ2-7|NA|TRBV7-6|TRBD1
TGTGCCAGCAGCTTACACCGGACAGACAGGGCTGTTCTCGGCGAGCAGTACTTC
CASSLHRTDRAVLGEQYF
>TRBJ1-4|NA|TRBV11-2|TRBD1
TGTGCCAGCATCGAAGCCGGGACAGGGGCTGAAAAACTGTTTTTT
CASIEAGTGAEKLFF
>TRBJ1-6|NA|TRBV5-1|NA
TGCGCCAGCAGCCCTCTAGGGGGGGCGAGGAATTCACCCCTCCACTTT
CASSPLGGARNSPLHF
>TRBJ1-1|NA|TRBV4-1|TRBD1
TGCGCCAGCAGCCAGCCACAGGGGGCGCGCGGTGTGAACACTGAAGCTTTCTTT
CASSQPQGARGVNTEAFF
>TRBJ2-7|once|TRBV24-1|NA
TGTGCCACCAGTGAAAGACGGGGCCGGGGCCCTTTCACATCCTCCTACTACGAGCAGTACTTC
CATSERRGRGPFTSSYYEQYF
>TRBJ1-2|NA|TRBV7-9|NA
TGTGCCAGCCGTAGGACAGAGAGCTATGGCTACACCTTC
CASRRTESYGYTF
>TRBJ1-2|once|TRBV5-1|NA
TGCGCCAGCAGCTTAGGACAGCTCCTCTCAACTGACGACTACACCTTC
CASSLGQLLSTDDYTF
>TRBJ2-1|NA|TRBV11-3|NA
TGTGCCAGCAGCCTGGGGTACAATGAGCAGTTCTTC
CASSLGYNEQFF
>TRBJ1-2|NA|TRBV21-1|NA
NA
CASSMTNPYRCTASCGYTF
>TRBJ2-3|NA|TRBV19|NA
TGTGCCAGTAGTCCCCGACTAGTAGATACGCAGTATTTT
CASSPRLVDTQYF
>TRBJ2-4|NA|TRBV3-1/TRBV3-2|NA
TGTGCCAGCAGCCAAGGGGGCCTAGCCAAAAACATTCAGTACTTC
CASSQGGLAKNIQYF
>TRBJ1-4|NA|TRBV19|NA
TGTGCCAGTAGTATGGTGGGGGAGCTATCTAATGAAAAACTGTTTTTT
CASSMVGELSNEKLFF
>TRBJ1-1|NA|TRBV6-5|NA
TGTGCCAGCAGTCCCCTTCATGCTGGGACGACTGAAGCTTTCTTT
CASSPLHAGTTEAFF
>TRBJ2-2|NA|TRBV6-5|TRBD2
TGTGCCAGCAGTCCGGGACTAGCACGGCCCGGGGAGCTGTTTTTT
CASSPGLARPGELFF
>TRBJ1-2|NA|TRBV20-1|NA
TGCAGTGCTTGGGAGTATGGCTACACCTTC
CSAWEYGYTF
>TRBJ2-1|NA|TRBV29-1|NA
TGCAGCGTTGGGGATTACAATGAGCAGTTCTTC
CSVGDYNEQFF
>TRBJ2-7|NA|TRBV3-1/TRBV3-2|TRBD2
TGTGCCAGCAGCCAGGCGGGACTAGCGGGGGGCCCGAACGAGCAGTACTTC
CASSQAGLAGGPNEQYF
>TRBJ1-2|NA|TRBV2|NA
TGTGCCAGCCGCGAAGGTCGACCCTCTAACTATGGCTACACCTTC
CASREGRPSNYGYTF
>TRBJ2-7|few|TRBV5-6|NA
TGTGCCAGCAGCGTCCTAGAGACCGAGCAGTACTTC
CASSVLETEQYF
>TRBJ2-1|NA|TRBV11-1|TRBD2
TGTGCCAGCAGCTTAGTGACTAGCGGGGCCAATGAGCAGTTCTTC
CASSLVTSGANEQFF
>TRBJ2-5|once|TRBV18|NA
TGTGCCAGCTCACCACAGGGGGTCCAAGAGACCCAGTACTTC
CASSPQGVQETQYF
>TRBJ2-7|NA|TRBV12-5|TRBD1
TGTGCTAGTGGTTTGGTATTATTCGGGCAGGGGGCCTACGAGCAGTACTTC
CASGLVLFGQGAYEQYF
>TRBJ2-1|NA|TRBV11-3|TRBD1
TGTGCCAGCAGCCTCGGACAGGGGGCGAGAAAAGAGCAGTTCTTC
CASSLGQGARKEQFF
>TRBJ1-1|NA|TRBV4-1|NA
TGCGCCAGCAGCCAAGAGGGACCGAACACTGAAGCTTTCTTT
CASSQEGPNTEAFF
>TRBJ1-2|NA|TRBV6-5|NA
TGTGCCACCCAAAGAATGACAGACTGGGGGGATGGCTACACCTTC
CATQRMTDWGDGYTF